One and the same sample provided the 3 T cell receptor beta chains below, sequenced in a study of regulatory T cells in long-lasting Graves disease. Sample time point: newly diagnosed GD, antithyroid drugs for less than 3 months. PBMC-derived RNA was used for the TCR library. According to the study, TCR beta libraries were built with iRepertoire HTBI primers and CDR3-region Arm-PCR. MiXCR, applied by TCRdb to the multiplex PCR reads, yields one record per CDR3 protein. The sample records 540,000 or so distinct CDR3 sequences, about 13% being singletons. This same sample was also taken into another study, of T cells in Graves' hyperthyroidism and ophthalmopathy.

This sample comprised peripheral blood mononuclear cells (PBMCs), obtained at new diagnosis, from a patient treated with antithyroid drugs. The receptors here all came from a man aged 25 to 40 with Graves disease.

The chain is built from TRBV6-4 and TRBJ2-7; TRBD2 matches at 7 bases. The CDR3 spans 14 residues. From germline, CDR1 is MRHNA and CDR2 SNTAGT. With 3 bases clipped from V and 6 bases from J, the junction kept 8 bases outside the gene matches. The CDR3 DNA reads TGTGCCAGCAGTGAGCTAGCGGCGTCCCCCGAGCAGTACTTC. Translation: CASSELAASPEQYF.

This clonotype has ten or more counts. CDR3 loop: CASSYSIVKDFSYEQYF. The CDR3 nucleotides are TGTGCCAGCAGTTACTCGATAGTTAAGGATTTCTCCTACGAGCAGTACTTC. The chain carries TRBV6-2 or TRBV6-3 and TRBJ2-7, with D unresolved. Germline V gene lookup returns CDR1 MNHEY and CDR2 SVGEGT. The CDR3 runs 17 residues. The germline V and J ends were trimmed by 0 bases and 0 bases, with 15 bases remaining between them.

This clonotype has more than one count but fewer than ten. This chain connects TRBV6-1 to TRBJ1-3; unclear D gene. V was shortened by 6 bases and J by 1 base, with 13 bases between the two germline ends. This CDR3 spans 15 amino acids. Per germline, CDR1 MNHNS and CDR2 SASEGT. The DNA for the CDR3 is TGTGCCAGCAGCTCCCCACCCCTTTCTGGAAACACCATATATTTT. Protein: CASSSPPLSGNTIYF.